The 11 T cell receptor beta chains below all came from one sample that was sequenced in a study of graft-versus-host responses after intestinal transplantation. Libraries were prepared by immunoSEQ multiplex PCR; TCRdb keeps only in-frame clonotypes and omits some of them. Of approximately 70,000 clones in the sample, around 90% were seen once. These TCRs' antigens remain unknown. Material: unstimulated CD8+ T cells sorted from spleen or lymph node cells, obtained before intestinal transplant. These TCRs come from a human donor who received an intestinal transplant.

The rearrangement links TRBV10-3 to TRBJ1-3, with D uncertain. The CDR3 loop spans 13 amino acids. Germline CDR1 reads ENHRY; CDR2 reads SYGVKD. V was clipped by 4 bases and J by 3 bases, with 7 bases between them. The CDR3 nucleotides read TGTGCCATCAGTGTACAGCTTGGAAACACCATATATTTT. Its protein product is CAISVQLGNTIYF.

The CDR3 coding sequence is TGTGCCAGCAGTTTTCCCGGGACAGGGGGCCTCCCCTACGAGCAGTACTTC. Its protein product is CASSFPGTGGLPYEQYF. The chain uses TRBV28 and TRBJ2-7, with TRBD1 matching over 12 bases. V lost 3 bases and J lost 2; bases outside the gene matches: 8. The germline V gene has CDR1 MDHEN and CDR2 SYDVKM. The CDR3 consists of 17 residues. Looking up the rest from reference TRBV28 and TRBJ2-7 gives the full variable domain: DVKVTQSSRYLVKRTGEKVFLECVQDMDHENMFWYRQDPGLGLRLIYFSYDVKMKEKGDIPEGYSVSREKKERFSLILESASTNQTSMYLCASSFPGTGGLPYEQYFGPGTRLTVT.

The V and J genes are TRBV4-1 and TRBJ2-7, with a tentative D call TRBD2 (7 bases). The CDR3 contains 16 residues. Germline CDR1 and CDR2: MGHRA and YSYEKL. V was trimmed by 1 base and J by 3 bases, leaving 16 bases between them. The CDR3 sequence is CASSQVDGGPFYEQYF. The CDR3 nucleotides read TGCGCCAGCAGCCAAGTGGACGGGGGGCCTTTCTACGAGCAGTACTTC.

Points on this clone: At the DNA level, this CDR3 is encoded by other sequences in the same sample as well. The V and J genes are TRBV5-1 and TRBJ2-1; D gene ambiguous. The CDR3 runs 12 residues. V was shortened by 1 base and J by 6 bases, with 5 bases between the two germline ends. Germline V gene lookup returns CDR1 SGHRS and CDR2 YFSETQ. In nucleotides, the CDR3 is TGCGCCAGCAGCTTGACCGGCAATGAGCAGTTCTTC. Translated, it gives CASSLTGNEQFF.

The chain links TRBV6-5 to TRBJ2-5; TRBD1 is a possible D gene (8 bases). CDR1 and CDR2 (germline): MNHEY, SVGAGI. Trimming left V 0 bases short and J 11 bases short, with 22 bases between. The CDR3 has 16 amino acids. Written as DNA, the CDR3 is TGTGCCAGCAGTTACTCGGCCGGACAGGGAGGGCAGGAGCAGTACTTC. Translating gives CASSYSAGQGGQEQYF.

This chain links TRBV6-5 with TRBJ2-2; D may be TRBD2 (5 bases). With 0 bases removed from V and 5 bases from J, the gap between germline ends came to 10 bases. Germline assignment: CDR1 MNHEY and CDR2 SVGAGI. The CDR3 spans 15 residues. CDR3 sequence reads: CASSYSIPGTGELFF. CDR3 DNA sequence: TGTGCCAGCAGTTACTCGATCCCGGGAACCGGGGAGCTGTTTTTT.

J is TRBJ1-1 and V is TRBV11-2; 7 bases are a match to TRBD1. The germline CDR1 and CDR2 sequences are SGHAT and FQNNGV. CDR3 length: 15 residues. J gave up 1 base and V 5 bases, and 7 bases lay outside the gene matches. CDR3 in amino acids: CASSLYRGGNTEAFF. For the CDR3, the DNA is TGTGCCAGCAGCCTCTACAGGGGCGGGAACACTGAAGCTTTCTTT.

This chain joins TRBV4-1 and TRBJ2-3, with TRBD1 as a possible D gene (5 bases). In germline, CDR1 is MGHRA, CDR2 YSYEKL. CDR3 length equals 16 residues. V gave up 3 bases and J gave up 2 bases, with 15 bases separating them. CDR3 in DNA: TGCGCCAGCAGCCACGGCCCGACAGCGAACACAGATACGCAGTATTTT. Translated, it gives CASSHGPTANTDTQYF.

V is TRBV19 and J is TRBJ1-5, with D possibly being TRBD1 (5 bases). Trimming shortened V by 6 bases and J by 3 bases, and 18 bases separated the two germline ends. CDR1 is LNHDA, CDR2 SQIVND, per germline (reference sequence). The CDR3 extends over 16 amino acids. This CDR3 is CASRTGTPLDNQPQHF. CDR3 DNA: TGTGCCAGTAGGACCGGGACTCCCCTGGACAATCAGCCCCAGCATTTT.

With regard to this clone: One end of the junction varies from germline; a read error may be responsible. The chain joins TRBV4-1 to TRBJ2-7, with 9 nucleotides matching TRBD1. Germline V gene sequence: CDR1 MGHRA, CDR2 YSYEKL. The CDR3 totals 16 residues. Here the CDR3 reads CTSSPFLGQGWYEQYF. CDR3 sequence (DNA): TGCACCAGCAGCCCTTTTCTGGGACAGGGCTGGTACGAGCAGTACTTC.

By sample fraction, this clone is medium-sized. The chain combines TRBV6-1 with TRBJ2-7, with TRBD2 matching over 11 bases. V gave up 2 bases and J gave up 5 bases; unmatched junction bases: 5. Germline V gives CDR1 MNHNS, CDR2 SASEGT. The CDR3 runs to 15 residues. The CDR3 region is CASSETSGGGNEQYF. The CDR3 DNA is TGTGCCAGCAGTGAAACTAGCGGGGGCGGGAACGAGCAGTACTTC.